This TCR beta chain appears in the sequencing data of a study of T cell repertoires in cytomegalovirus infection (dated by TCRdb to about 2019). Background for the entire study: The peptide stimulations were aimed at well-studied HLA-B-restricted epitopes as well as recently identified HLA-C-restricted CMV epitopes, whose presentation resists viral immunomodulation. Donor HLA type was relevant to the analysis, because carriage of CMV infection together with the matching HLA type was indicated by public TCR beta signatures.

Taken from cysteine to phenylalanine, the CDR3 has 14 residues. The only DNA kept is the CDR3, 42 bases in frame from the first base. CDR1 and CDR2, per the germline V gene (reference sequence), are DFQATT and SNEGSKA. V is reduced by 0 bases and J by 1 base, leaving a spacing of 8 bases between them. To note about this clonotype: The specificity of this receptor is unknown. Base qualities are not at hand, and no much larger clone is one base apart.

Instrument on record: Illumina HiSeq 1500. The raw public data were reprocessed by TCRdb itself: fastp quality trimming at Q25, MiXCR clonotype calling, in-frame beta chains only. For every CDR3 protein sequence, its rows merge into one entry that carries the most common genes and DNA. The sample contains approximately 76,000 distinct CDR3 sequences, under 30% of them found a single time. Roughly 50% of the sample comes from the top ten. The treatment or condition tag for this specimen amounts to: in vitro stimulation with specific CMV peptide epitopes to enrich CMV-specific T cells. Study-level results and caveats: Cumulative frequency of public TCR beta family members discriminated carriers of CMV infection plus the relevant HLA type in this cohort and an independent approximately 340-donor cohort. The ex vivo response was dominated by HLA-C-restricted CMV-specific TCR beta clonotypes, and the single most frequent clonotype in two of eight donors was supplied by these HLA-C-restricted clonotypes.

This specimen was CD8+ T cells from cultured PBMCs, taken from culture after CMV antigen stimulation. This receptor was taken from a human donor in good health (CMV status not recorded). Some clones in this sample may be carry-over from other donors' samples. The chain uses TRBV20-1 and TRBJ2-3; the D gene lacks a confident call. The nucleotide sequence reads TGCAGTGCTAGAGATGGGCAGGGCACAGATACGCAGTATTTT. Its translation is CSARDGQGTDTQYF.